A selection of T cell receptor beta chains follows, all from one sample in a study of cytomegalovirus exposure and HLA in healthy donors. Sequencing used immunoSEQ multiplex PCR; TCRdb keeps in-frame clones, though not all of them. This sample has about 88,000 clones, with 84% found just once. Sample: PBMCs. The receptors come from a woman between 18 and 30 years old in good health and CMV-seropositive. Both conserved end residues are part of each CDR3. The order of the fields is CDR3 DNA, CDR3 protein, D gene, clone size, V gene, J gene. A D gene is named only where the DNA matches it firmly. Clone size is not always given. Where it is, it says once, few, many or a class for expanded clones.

cdr3_nt: TGCGCCAGCAGCCCTGCTGGTGGACAACACCCATATGGCTACACCTTC
cdr3_aa: CASSPAGGQHPYGYTF
d_call: -
clone_size: once
v_call: TRBV4-1
j_call: TRBJ1-2

cdr3_nt: TGTGCCAGCAGTGACTCTCGGCAGGGCTCCTACAATGAGCAGTTCTTC
cdr3_aa: CASSDSRQGSYNEQFF
d_call: -
clone_size: once
v_call: TRBV6-4
j_call: TRBJ2-1

cdr3_nt: TGTGCCAGCAGCTCCCTCTGGGACAGCAACAATGAGCAGTTCTTC
cdr3_aa: CASSSLWDSNNEQFF
d_call: TRBD1
clone_size: few
v_call: TRBV7-9
j_call: TRBJ2-1

cdr3_nt: TGCGCCACATCGCGGACAGTGAACACTGAAGCTTTCTTT
cdr3_aa: CATSRTVNTEAFF
d_call: -
clone_size: -
v_call: TRBV4-3
j_call: TRBJ1-1

cdr3_nt: TGTGCCACCAGCAGAGAAGGTCCAGACAGGGGATTGGACGAGCAGTACTTC
cdr3_aa: CATSREGPDRGLDEQYF
d_call: TRBD1
clone_size: -
v_call: TRBV15
j_call: TRBJ2-7

cdr3_nt: TGTGCCAGCAGTTGGGGTGAGGGGACTAGCGGGGGGGTACGGATCCACGAGCAGTACTTC
cdr3_aa: CASSWGEGTSGGVRIHEQYF
d_call: TRBD2
clone_size: -
v_call: TRBV28
j_call: TRBJ2-7

cdr3_nt: TGTGCCAGCAGTTTGTCGACTAGCGGGGGGCGTCCCGGGGAGCTGTTTTTT
cdr3_aa: CASSLSTSGGRPGELFF
d_call: TRBD2
clone_size: -
v_call: TRBV27
j_call: TRBJ2-2

cdr3_nt: TGTGCCAGTAGTATCAGCGGGGGGGCCTTGGGGACCCAGTACTTC
cdr3_aa: CASSISGGALGTQYF
d_call: TRBD2
clone_size: -
v_call: TRBV19
j_call: TRBJ2-5

cdr3_nt: TGTGCCAGTAACACAGGGGCTCCATACTACGAGCAGTACTTC
cdr3_aa: CASNTGAPYYEQYF
d_call: TRBD1
clone_size: -
v_call: TRBV28
j_call: TRBJ2-7

cdr3_nt: TGCGCCAGCAGCCAGACAGGGAACACTGAAGCTTTCTTT
cdr3_aa: CASSQTGNTEAFF
d_call: -
clone_size: -
v_call: TRBV4-3
j_call: TRBJ1-1

cdr3_nt: TGTGCCAGCAGCTTTGAACTAGCGGGGATAGGGACCCAGTACTTC
cdr3_aa: CASSFELAGIGTQYF
d_call: TRBD2
clone_size: -
v_call: TRBV11-2
j_call: TRBJ2-5

cdr3_nt: TGTGCCAGCAACGACCGGGACAGGAGTAGAGGGTACGAGCAGTACTTC
cdr3_aa: CASNDRDRSRGYEQYF
d_call: TRBD1
clone_size: -
v_call: TRBV28
j_call: TRBJ2-7

cdr3_nt: TGTGCCAGCAGATCGGACAGGGTCAGTGAAAAACTGTTTTTT
cdr3_aa: CASRSDRVSEKLFF
d_call: TRBD1
clone_size: -
v_call: TRBV13
j_call: TRBJ1-4

cdr3_nt: TGTGCCAGCAGTGAAGCGGGGCCCCACACTGAAGCTTTCTTT
cdr3_aa: CASSEAGPHTEAFF
d_call: -
clone_size: -
v_call: TRBV2
j_call: TRBJ1-1

cdr3_nt: TGTGCCAGCAGACTTGCTGGGACAGATAACTATGGCTACACCTTC
cdr3_aa: CASRLAGTDNYGYTF
d_call: TRBD1
clone_size: -
v_call: TRBV6-5
j_call: TRBJ1-2

cdr3_nt: TGTGCCAGCAGCTTAGGTCCGACAGGATCCTACAATGAGCAGTTCTTC
cdr3_aa: CASSLGPTGSYNEQFF
d_call: -
clone_size: once
v_call: TRBV7-9
j_call: TRBJ2-1

cdr3_nt: TGTGCCTGGAGTGTTGGAGAATCCCAGCCCCAGCATTTT
cdr3_aa: CAWSVGESQPQHF
d_call: -
clone_size: -
v_call: TRBV30
j_call: TRBJ1-5

cdr3_nt: TGCGCCAGCAGCCAACCCCGGACTGGGCCCTATGGCTACACCTTC
cdr3_aa: CASSQPRTGPYGYTF
d_call: -
clone_size: -
v_call: TRBV4-1
j_call: TRBJ1-2

cdr3_nt: TGTGCCAGCAGTAACAGGGGCCCCGGCTATGGCTACACCTTC
cdr3_aa: CASSNRGPGYGYTF
d_call: TRBD1
clone_size: -
v_call: TRBV6-5
j_call: TRBJ1-2

cdr3_nt: TGTGCCAGCAGCGGAACGGCAGGGGGCTATGGTGGAAACACCATATATTTT
cdr3_aa: CASSGTAGGYGGNTIYF
d_call: TRBD1
clone_size: -
v_call: TRBV9
j_call: TRBJ1-3

cdr3_nt: TGTGCCAGTGGGGGGACAGGGCGGTACCACGAGCAGTACTTC
cdr3_aa: CASGGTGRYHEQYF
d_call: TRBD1
clone_size: few
v_call: TRBV19
j_call: TRBJ2-7

cdr3_nt: TGTGCCAGCAGTCCAGGGACAGGGATAAGCAGGGGGACCCAGCATTTT
cdr3_aa: CASSPGTGISRGTQHF
d_call: TRBD1
clone_size: few
v_call: TRBV27
j_call: TRBJ1-5

cdr3_nt: TGTGCCAGCAGTCCAACAGGGGACCGCACTGAAGCTTTCTTT
cdr3_aa: CASSPTGDRTEAFF
d_call: TRBD1
clone_size: -
v_call: TRBV2
j_call: TRBJ1-1

cdr3_nt: TGCGCCAGCAGCCAAGGAAGGGGACAGGCCCAGTACAATGAGCAGTTCTTC
cdr3_aa: CASSQGRGQAQYNEQFF
d_call: TRBD1
clone_size: once
v_call: TRBV4-1
j_call: TRBJ2-1

cdr3_nt: TGTGCCAGCAGAACAGACAGGGAGAGCACTGAAGCTTTCTTT
cdr3_aa: CASRTDRESTEAFF
d_call: TRBD1
clone_size: -
v_call: TRBV7-9
j_call: TRBJ1-1

cdr3_nt: TGTGCCAGCAGCCCCAGCCGGGGGGCGGTCTCTGGAAACACCATATATTTT
cdr3_aa: CASSPSRGAVSGNTIYF
d_call: -
clone_size: -
v_call: TRBV27
j_call: TRBJ1-3

cdr3_nt: TGTGCCAGCGGCTACCCGGGACAGGACAATCAGCCCCAGCATTTT
cdr3_aa: CASGYPGQDNQPQHF
d_call: TRBD1
clone_size: -
v_call: TRBV28
j_call: TRBJ1-5

cdr3_nt: TGTGCCAGTAGTGAGAAATACAATGAGCAGTTCTTC
cdr3_aa: CASSEKYNEQFF
d_call: -
clone_size: once
v_call: TRBV19
j_call: TRBJ2-1

cdr3_nt: TGTGCCAGCAGTGAGTTGGCGGGCAAATATGGCTACACCTTC
cdr3_aa: CASSELAGKYGYTF
d_call: -
clone_size: -
v_call: TRBV28
j_call: TRBJ1-2

cdr3_nt: TGTGCCAGCAGGAAGGGAGCGGGGGGAGGAAATGAGCAGTTCTTC
cdr3_aa: CASRKGAGGGNEQFF
d_call: TRBD2
clone_size: -
v_call: TRBV13
j_call: TRBJ2-1

cdr3_nt: TGTGCCAGCAGCTTTTTCAGTAAACCTAGCACAGATACGCAGTATTTT
cdr3_aa: CASSFFSKPSTDTQYF
d_call: -
clone_size: -
v_call: TRBV5-6
j_call: TRBJ2-3

cdr3_nt: TGTGCCAGCAGCAGGGGCATGAACACTGAAGCTTTCTTT
cdr3_aa: CASSRGMNTEAFF
d_call: -
clone_size: once
v_call: TRBV27
j_call: TRBJ1-1

cdr3_nt: TGTGCCTGGAGTTTAGGACAGGGGTACGAGCAGTACTTC
cdr3_aa: CAWSLGQGYEQYF
d_call: TRBD1
clone_size: many
v_call: TRBV30
j_call: TRBJ2-7

cdr3_nt: TGTGCCAGCAAACTCCCAGGGGACACTGAAGCTTTCTTT
cdr3_aa: CASKLPGDTEAFF
d_call: -
clone_size: -
v_call: TRBV6-6
j_call: TRBJ1-1

cdr3_nt: TGTGCCAGCAGCCCCAGGGGTTACGAAAACATTCAGTACTTC
cdr3_aa: CASSPRGYENIQYF
d_call: -
clone_size: -
v_call: TRBV7-9
j_call: TRBJ2-4

cdr3_nt: TGTGCCATCAGTTCTCCTAGCGGGGTGGAACGGAGGGAGCAGTATTTT
cdr3_aa: CAISSPSGVERREQYF
d_call: TRBD2
clone_size: -
v_call: TRBV10-3
j_call: TRBJ2-3

cdr3_nt: TGTGCCAGCAGCTTGCGGCAGGGAAACTATGGCTACACCTTC
cdr3_aa: CASSLRQGNYGYTF
d_call: -
clone_size: -
v_call: TRBV5-8
j_call: TRBJ1-2

cdr3_nt: TGCAGCGTTGGAAGGACAGTTGACTCCTACGAGCAGTACTTC
cdr3_aa: CSVGRTVDSYEQYF
d_call: -
clone_size: -
v_call: TRBV29-1
j_call: TRBJ2-7

cdr3_nt: TGTGCCAGCAGATTGGAAGCGGGGGGCGGTCAGCCCCAGCATTTT
cdr3_aa: CASRLEAGGGQPQHF
d_call: -
clone_size: -
v_call: TRBV21-1
j_call: TRBJ1-5

cdr3_nt: TGTGCCAGCTCACTGGCGTTAACCAGGGATCAGCCCCAGCATTTT
cdr3_aa: CASSLALTRDQPQHF
d_call: -
clone_size: -
v_call: TRBV18
j_call: TRBJ1-5

cdr3_nt: TGTGCCAGCTCACGAAGCGGGGTCACAGATACGCAGTATTTT
cdr3_aa: CASSRSGVTDTQYF
d_call: TRBD2
clone_size: -
v_call: TRBV18
j_call: TRBJ2-3

cdr3_nt: TGCGCCAGCAGCACCGGGACAGAGAATTCACCCCTCCACTTT
cdr3_aa: CASSTGTENSPLHF
d_call: TRBD1
clone_size: few
v_call: TRBV5-1
j_call: TRBJ1-6

cdr3_nt: TGTGCCAGCAGCTTAGTACCCGGGGGGCGCGATACGCAGTATTTT
cdr3_aa: CASSLVPGGRDTQYF
d_call: -
clone_size: -
v_call: TRBV13
j_call: TRBJ2-3

cdr3_nt: TGTGCCAGCAGCCTGGGGCGATCCTATAATTCACCCCTCCACTTT
cdr3_aa: CASSLGRSYNSPLHF
d_call: -
clone_size: -
v_call: TRBV14
j_call: TRBJ1-6

cdr3_nt: TGTGCCAGCAGTGTGTGGGACAGGGCATTGAACACTGAAGCTTTCTTT
cdr3_aa: CASSVWDRALNTEAFF
d_call: TRBD1
clone_size: -
v_call: TRBV2
j_call: TRBJ1-1

cdr3_nt: TGCGCCAGCAGCCAAGATTACTATGGTGGCGAAAAACTGTTTTTT
cdr3_aa: CASSQDYYGGEKLFF
d_call: -
clone_size: few
v_call: TRBV4-3
j_call: TRBJ1-4

cdr3_nt: TGTGCCAGTAGTATGGCAGGGTCCTACGAGCAGTACTTC
cdr3_aa: CASSMAGSYEQYF
d_call: -
clone_size: -
v_call: TRBV19
j_call: TRBJ2-7

cdr3_nt: TGTGCCAGCAGCCATGCCTCGAGGACAAGGGAGCAGTACTTC
cdr3_aa: CASSHASRTREQYF
d_call: -
clone_size: -
v_call: TRBV27
j_call: TRBJ2-7

cdr3_nt: TGCAGCGTTGTTAAACAGGGGGCGGTCAATGAGCAGTTCTTC
cdr3_aa: CSVVKQGAVNEQFF
d_call: TRBD1
clone_size: -
v_call: TRBV29-1
j_call: TRBJ2-1

cdr3_nt: TGTGCCAGCAGCTTAGAGGGGGCAAGTTCACCCCTCCACTTT
cdr3_aa: CASSLEGASSPLHF
d_call: -
clone_size: -
v_call: TRBV11-3
j_call: TRBJ1-6

cdr3_nt: TGTGCCAGCAGTTTATCCGGGGTCGGGGAGCTGTTTTTT
cdr3_aa: CASSLSGVGELFF
d_call: -
clone_size: few
v_call: TRBV27
j_call: TRBJ2-2

cdr3_nt: TGTGCCAGCAGTGAAAGAAGAGCGGCGGGGGGCTTGGATGAGCAGTTCTTC
cdr3_aa: CASSERRAAGGLDEQFF
d_call: TRBD2
clone_size: -
v_call: TRBV6-1
j_call: TRBJ2-1

cdr3_nt: TGTGCCAGCTCACCCACCACGGGGGGGCTGCAAGAGACCCAGTACTTC
cdr3_aa: CASSPTTGGLQETQYF
d_call: TRBD2
clone_size: -
v_call: TRBV18
j_call: TRBJ2-5